One and the same sample provided the 20 T cell receptor beta chains below, sequenced in a study of shared clonotypes between healthy human individuals. Measured with immunoSEQ multiplex PCR; TCRdb has only the in-frame clones, and not every one. The profile covers 1,400,000 or so clones, with approximately 98.5% appearing a single time and about 0.4% taken by the ten largest. The sequenced sample was naive CD4+ T cells sorted from blood. Subset denoted: CD45RA+ positively selected. Every receptor here comes from a man aged 25 to 45 in good health.

The chain has TRBV11-3 and TRBJ2-6; D uncertain. Germline lookup yields CDR1 SGHNT and CDR2 YENEEA. The CDR3 spans 13 residues. Deletions cut 0 bases from V and 3 bases from J, with 0 bases between. In DNA, the CDR3 is TGTGCCAGCAGCTTAGATGGGGCCAACGTCCTGACTTTC. Translation gives CASSLDGANVLTF. The whole variable domain, filled in from reference TRBV11-3 and TRBJ2-6, reads EAGVVQSPRYKIIEKKQPVAFWCNPISGHNTLYWYLQNLGQGPELLIRYENEEAVDDSQLPKDRFSAERLKGVDSTLKIQPAELGDSAVYLCASSLDGANVLTFGAGSRLTVL.

V usage is TRBV19 and J usage is TRBJ1-4, with 10 bases lining up with TRBD1. Germline V gene lookup returns CDR1 LNHDA and CDR2 SQIVND (reference sequence). The J segment lost 3 bases and the V segment lost 7 bases, leaving 11 bases of the junction unmatched. The CDR3 extends over 17 amino acids. The CDR3: CASKRDRGVISNEKLFF. In DNA form, the CDR3 reads TGTGCCAGTAAACGGGACAGGGGTGTAATATCTAATGAAAAACTGTTTTTT. Full variable domain (missing parts from reference TRBV19 and TRBJ1-4): DGGITQSPKYLFRKEGQNVTLSCEQNLNHDAMYWYRQDPGQGLRLIYYSQIVNDFQKGDIAEGYSVSREKKESFPLTVTSAQKNPTAFYLCASKRDRGVISNEKLFFGSGTQLSVL.

The CDR3 DNA sequence: TGTGCCAGCAGCCGACTAGCGGGAGTAGGTGAGCAGTTCTTC. Protein product: CASSRLAGVGEQFF. This chain connects TRBV7-2 to TRBJ2-1; 12 bases agree with TRBD2. Trimming removed 5 bases from V and 9 bases from J; junction bases left unmatched: 5. The CDR3 loop spans 14 amino acids. Germline-derived CDR1 and CDR2 are SGHTA and FQGNSA.

This clone occurred a few times. A junction end diverges from the germline sequence, so it may reflect a read error. The rearrangement uses TRBV20-1 and TRBJ1-5; TRBD1 agrees at 9 bases. The CDR3 has 10 amino acids. CDR1 and CDR2 (germline): DFQATT, SNEGSKA (reference sequence). Here the CDR3 reads CSARGQGVVF. CDR3 DNA: TGCAGTGCGAGGGGACAGGGAGTTGTCTTT.

The chain recombines TRBV6-1 with TRBJ2-7, with D uncertain. This CDR3 has 15 amino acids. CDR1 and CDR2 (germline): MNHNS, SASEGT. V shed 11 bases and J shed 0 bases, with 20 bases lying between them. The CDR3 reads CAGSIGHLSSYEQYF. The CDR3 DNA sequence: TGTGCCGGCTCAATCGGGCATCTGAGCTCCTACGAGCAGTACTTC.

Concerning this clone: The sample carries other DNA sequences with the same CDR3. The V and J genes are TRBV6-5 and TRBJ2-5; D remains ambiguous. The CDR3 has 11 residues. Germline V gene data show CDR1 as MNHEY and CDR2 as SVGAGI. Trimming took off 4 bases at V and 5 bases at J, with 5 bases between the two ends. The CDR3 loop reads CASSLLETQYF. In nucleotides, the CDR3 is TGTGCCAGCAGTTTACTGGAGACCCAGTACTTC.

The chain is built from TRBV5-4 and TRBJ2-7; possibly TRBD2 for D (6 bases). Germline loops: CDR1 SGHNT, CDR2 YYREEE (reference sequence). The CDR3 is made up of 15 amino acids. V lost 0 bases and J lost 3, with 13 bases in between. The CDR3 sequence: CASSLEVADVYEQYF. In DNA, the CDR3 is TGTGCCAGCAGCTTGGAGGTAGCGGATGTCTACGAGCAGTACTTC.

The chain links TRBV14 to TRBJ2-7; no definite D call. The CDR3 length is 16 residues. CDR1 is SGHDN and CDR2 is FVKESK in the germline V gene. The V gene lost 1 base and the J gene lost 0 bases, with 13 bases spanning the gap. The CDR3 loop reads CASSQGSWQHSYEQYF. CDR3 coding DNA: TGTGCCAGCAGCCAAGGGTCTTGGCAGCACTCCTACGAGCAGTACTTC.

The V call is TRBV5-5, the J call TRBJ2-7; 8 bases match TRBD1. CDR1 and CDR2 (germline): SGHKS, YYEKEE (reference sequence). This CDR3 is 15 amino acids long. V trimming: 0 bases; J trimming: 2 bases; junction bases outside the gene matches: 4. DNA for the CDR3: TGTGCCAGCAGCTTGGGACAGGGGCAACCCTACGAGCAGTACTTC. It is translated as CASSLGQGQPYEQYF.

Notes on this clone: Other DNA variants within this sample encode the same CDR3. The chain links TRBV7-8 to TRBJ2-1, with 8 bases fitting TRBD2. This CDR3 has 15 residues. From germline, CDR1 is SGHVS and CDR2 FQNEAQ. V was pared by 5 bases and J by 3 bases, with 6 bases of the junction left unmatched. CDR3 in DNA: TGTGCCAGCAGCCGAACTAGCGGAGGCTACAATGAGCAGTTCTTC. This gives the protein CASSRTSGGYNEQFF.

The V call is TRBV7-2, the J call TRBJ2-4; D perhaps matches TRBD2 (6 bases). This CDR3 region has 16 residues. Trimming removed 2 bases from V and 0 bases from J, with 11 bases in between. In germline, CDR1 is SGHTA, CDR2 FQGNSA. This chain's CDR3 is CASSLFGLIAKNIQYF. The CDR3 coding sequence is TGTGCCAGCAGCTTATTTGGACTAATAGCCAAAAACATTCAGTACTTC.

The gene calls are TRBV7-9 and TRBJ2-7; perhaps TRBD1 as D (5 bases). The CDR3 sequence is 12 residues long. Germline values: CDR1 SEHNR, CDR2 FQNEAQ (reference sequence). The germline V and J ends were trimmed by 8 bases and 0 bases, with 8 bases remaining between them. CDR3 region: CASGASSYEQYF. DNA of the CDR3: TGTGCCAGCGGGGCGAGCTCCTACGAGCAGTACTTC.

The V gene is TRBV28, the J gene TRBJ2-1; a weak D match, TRBD2 (6 bases). Germline loops: CDR1 MDHEN, CDR2 SYDVKM. This CDR3 comprises 13 residues. The ends were cut back, 6 bases at V and 8 bases at J, with 14 bases in the middle. DNA for the CDR3: TGTGCCAGCAGAGCGGGTCCCGTAGATGAGCAGTTCTTC. Its protein product is CASRAGPVDEQFF.

This clone is a singleton in its sample. The chain employs TRBV19 and TRBJ2-3, with 9 bases that match TRBD1. Losses at the gene ends were 6 bases for V and 4 bases for J; bases not matched to a gene: 2. The CDR3 totals 13 residues. Germline V gene sequence: CDR1 LNHDA, CDR2 SQIVND (reference sequence). In nucleotides, the CDR3 is TGTGCCAGTAGGGGGACAGGGTCAGATACGCAGTATTTT. This codes for CASRGTGSDTQYF.

The chain employs TRBV9 and TRBJ2-7; 12 bases agree with TRBD2. The V gene's germline CDR1 is SGDLS and CDR2 YYNGEE. The CDR3 has 15 residues. Trimming took 3 bases from V and 1 from J; bases not matched to a gene: 2. In nucleotides, the CDR3 is TGTGCCAGCAGCGAGGGACTAGCGGGTTCCTACGAGCAGTACTTC. This translates into CASSEGLAGSYEQYF. The full variable domain, with the rest looked up from reference TRBV9 and TRBJ2-7, is DSGVTQTPKHLITATGQRVTLRCSPRSGDLSVYWYQQSLDQGLQFLIQYYNGEERAKGNILERFSAQQFPDLHSELNLSSLELGDSALYFCASSEGLAGSYEQYFGPGTRLTVT.

The chain uses TRBV6-1 and TRBJ2-2, with 10 positions matching TRBD2. This CDR3 comprises 15 residues. Trimming at V came to 3 bases and at J to 4 bases, leaving 2 bases not matched to a gene. The germline V gene has CDR1 MNHNS and CDR2 SASEGT. The CDR3 spells CASSESGRVTGELFF. CDR3 DNA sequence: TGTGCCAGCAGTGAGAGCGGGAGGGTCACCGGGGAGCTGTTTTTT.

This chain joins TRBV28 and TRBJ1-2; no firm D call. V shed 6 bases and J shed 4 bases, with 15 bases lying between them. The CDR3 loop spans 14 amino acids. Germline V gene lookup returns CDR1 MDHEN and CDR2 SYDVKM. CDR3 sequence: CASRAGQPFYGYTF. CDR3 sequence (DNA): TGTGCCAGCAGGGCCGGGCAACCATTCTATGGCTACACCTTC.

J is TRBJ2-5 and V is TRBV6-6; no clear D. Germline CDR1 MNHNY, CDR2 SVGAGI (reference sequence). The CDR3 runs 14 residues. V lost 3 bases to trimming and J lost 4 bases, with 12 bases between them. The CDR3 sequence: CASSYMAARETQYF. The CDR3, as DNA: TGTGCCAGCAGTTATATGGCAGCGCGAGAGACCCAGTACTTC.

The gene calls are TRBV18 and TRBJ1-5, with TRBD1 matching over 10 bases. This CDR3 comprises 15 residues. CDR1 is KGHSH and CDR2 is LQKENI in the germline V gene. The J segment lost 1 base and the V segment lost 6 bases, leaving 3 bases of the junction unmatched. CDR3 in amino acids: CASSQGQGSNQPQHF. The CDR3 bases are TGTGCCAGCTCCCAGGGACAGGGGAGCAATCAGCCCCAGCATTTT.

This chain uses TRBV11-3 with TRBJ2-1; possible D gene TRBD2, 5 bases. Deletions cut 1 base from V and 6 bases from J, with 25 bases between. Per the germline V gene, CDR1 is SGHNT and CDR2 is YENEEA. The CDR3 is made up of 19 amino acids. The CDR3: CASSLGPWPSGDGGNEQFF. The CDR3 nucleotides are TGTGCCAGCAGCTTAGGCCCTTGGCCGAGCGGAGACGGAGGCAATGAGCAGTTCTTC.